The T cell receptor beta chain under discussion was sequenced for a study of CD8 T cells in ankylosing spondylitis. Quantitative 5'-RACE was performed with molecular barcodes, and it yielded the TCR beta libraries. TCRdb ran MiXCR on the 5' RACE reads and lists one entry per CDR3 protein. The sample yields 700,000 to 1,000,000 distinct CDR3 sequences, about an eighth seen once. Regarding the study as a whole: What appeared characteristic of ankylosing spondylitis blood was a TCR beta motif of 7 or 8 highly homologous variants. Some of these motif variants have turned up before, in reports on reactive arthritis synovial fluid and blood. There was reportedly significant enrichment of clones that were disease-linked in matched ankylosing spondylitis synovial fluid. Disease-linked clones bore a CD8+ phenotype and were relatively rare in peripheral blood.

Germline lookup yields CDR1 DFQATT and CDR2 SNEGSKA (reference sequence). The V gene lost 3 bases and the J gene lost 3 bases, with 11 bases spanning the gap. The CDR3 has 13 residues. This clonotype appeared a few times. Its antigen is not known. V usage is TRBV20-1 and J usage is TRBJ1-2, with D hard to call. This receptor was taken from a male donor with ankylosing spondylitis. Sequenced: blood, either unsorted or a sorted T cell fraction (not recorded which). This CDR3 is CSASDGGYYGYTF. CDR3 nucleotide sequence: TGCAGTGCTAGTGACGGAGGCTACTATGGCTACACCTTC.